Below are 26 T cell receptor beta chains sequenced from a single sample in a study of technical replicates of blood from a handful of donors. Sequenced by immunoSEQ multiplex PCR; TCRdb stores in-frame clones only, minus some. In the table there are under 90,000 clones, 95% to 98% of which are singletons. Sequenced sample: T cells isolated from PBMCs. The receptors stem from a human donor in good health.

V and J are TRBV19 and TRBJ2-7; D is undetermined. Between the trimmed V and J ends, which lost 3 bases and 2 bases, there was a span of 11 bases. CDR1 is LNHDA, CDR2 SQIVND, per germline (reference sequence). This CDR3 comprises 14 residues. CDR3 nucleotide sequence: TGTGCCAGTAGTATTTTCGGCGGTCCCTACGAGCAGTACTTC. Protein: CASSIFGGPYEQYF.

This chain joins TRBV7-9 and TRBJ1-4; a possible D gene is TRBD1 (5 bases). CDR1 SEHNR and CDR2 FQNEAQ come from the germline V gene (reference sequence). The CDR3 length is 16 residues. Trimming stripped 6 bases from V and 4 bases from J, with 18 bases between. DNA of the CDR3: TGTGCCAGCAGTCCCCGAGGACAAGCCTATAATGAAAAACTGTTTTTT. Its protein product is CASSPRGQAYNEKLFF.

This clone was observed a single time. The genes are TRBV5-1 and TRBJ2-2, with a possible D match to TRBD2 (5 bases). Between the trimmed V and J ends, which lost 1 base and 6 bases, there was a span of 13 bases. The CDR3 spans 15 residues. Germline CDR1 SGHRS, CDR2 YFSETQ. The CDR3 DNA sequence: TGCGCCAGCAGCTTGTCGCTAGTGAGGGCCGGGGAGCTGTTTTTT. Protein: CASSLSLVRAGELFF.

The rearrangement uses TRBV9 and TRBJ1-4; tentatively, D is TRBD1 (5 bases). Germline V gene data show CDR1 as SGDLS and CDR2 as YYNGEE. This CDR3 comprises 14 residues. V dropped 3 bases and J dropped 6 bases, with 12 bases sitting between them. The DNA of the CDR3 is TGTGCCAGCAGCGAGACAGTTCGCTATGAAAAACTGTTTTTT. Protein: CASSETVRYEKLFF.

V and J are TRBV28 and TRBJ2-6, with D maybe TRBD1 (6 bases). The CDR3 consists of 20 residues. V lost 3 bases to trimming and J lost 2 bases, with 23 bases between them. Germline V gene data show CDR1 as MDHEN and CDR2 as SYDVKM. In DNA, the CDR3 is TGTGCCAGCAGTTTGACAGGACGATATCGAATCCGGACTGGGGCCAACGTCCTGACTTTC. As protein: CASSLTGRYRIRTGANVLTF.

The genes are TRBV6-6 and TRBJ2-5; TRBD1 is a possible D gene (6 bases). Germline V gene lookup returns CDR1 MNHNY and CDR2 SVGAGI (reference sequence). Trimming removed 4 bases at V and 2 bases at J, with 17 bases between. CDR3 size: 16 residues. The CDR3 DNA reads TGTGCCAGCAGTTCCAAACCGACAGGTTTACAAGAGACCCAGTACTTC. The encoded protein is CASSSKPTGLQETQYF.

Only one count was recorded for this clone. CDR3 coding DNA: TGTGCCAGCAGCGCACCGGACTACACAATCAACAATGAGCAGTTCTTC. It yields the protein CASSAPDYTINNEQFF. This chain connects TRBV9 to TRBJ2-1, with a tentative D call TRBD2 (6 bases). This CDR3 region has 16 residues. Germline CDR1 is SGDLS and CDR2 is YYNGEE. Trimming pared 3 bases from V and 5 bases from J, leaving 18 bases between.

V is TRBV9 and J is TRBJ2-7, with 14 bases aligning to TRBD2. Unmatched junction bases numbered 3, after V lost 4 bases and J lost 3 bases. The length of the CDR3 is 15 residues. Germline CDR1 SGDLS, CDR2 YYNGEE. Written as DNA, the CDR3 is TGTGCCAGCAGCCCTGGGACTAGCGGGAGCTACGAGCAGTACTTC. It specifies CASSPGTSGSYEQYF. Full variable domain (remainder filled in from reference TRBV9 and TRBJ2-7): DSGVTQTPKHLITATGQRVTLRCSPRSGDLSVYWYQQSLDQGLQFLIQYYNGEERAKGNILERFSAQQFPDLHSELNLSSLELGDSALYFCASSPGTSGSYEQYFGPGTRLTVT.

The chain is built from TRBV20-1 and TRBJ1-2; D is ambiguous. This CDR3 comprises 11 residues. Trimming removed 2 bases from V and 2 bases from J, with 3 bases in between. CDR1 and CDR2 from the germline V gene are DFQATT and SNEGSKA (reference sequence). The CDR3 sequence: CSARSNYGYTF. The DNA of the CDR3 is TGCAGTGCTAGAAGCAACTATGGCTACACCTTC.

CDR3 residues: CASSSQDTEAFF. The CDR3, as DNA: TGTGCCAGCAGCTCACAGGACACTGAAGCTTTCTTT. V is TRBV6-5 and J is TRBJ1-1; a weak D match, TRBD1 (5 bases). CDR1 MNHEY and CDR2 SVGAGI come from the germline V gene. CDR3 length: 12 residues. V was cut by 6 bases and J by 3 bases, with 8 bases left in between.

The genes are TRBV11-2 and TRBJ2-1; 7 bases are shared with TRBD2. V was clipped by 0 bases and J by 6 bases; unmatched bases: 2. Germline V lookup: CDR1 SGHAT, CDR2 FQNNGV. The CDR3 sequence is 14 residues long. DNA of the CDR3: TGTGCCAGCAGCTTAGAATCTAGCGGCAATGAGCAGTTCTTC. This encodes CASSLESSGNEQFF.

This chain joins TRBV29-1 and TRBJ2-7, with D maybe TRBD1 (5 bases). The V gene lost 3 bases and the J gene lost 2 bases, with 11 bases spanning the gap. Germline CDR1 reads SQVTM; CDR2 reads ANQGSEA. The CDR3 sequence is 13 residues long. The CDR3 DNA reads as TGCAGCGTTGAGTCTAGACAGACCTACGAGCAGTACTTC. Protein product: CSVESRQTYEQYF.

The genes are TRBV6-1 and TRBJ2-3; 11 bases match TRBD2. The ends lost 2 bases at V and 6 bases at J; junction bases unmatched: 4. Germline-derived CDR1 and CDR2 are MNHNS and SASEGT. This CDR3 has 15 residues. CDR3 amino acids: CASSELAGGGDTQYF. Here the CDR3 DNA reads TGTGCCAGCAGTGAACTAGCGGGAGGTGGGGATACGCAGTATTTT.

The rearrangement uses TRBV15 and TRBJ1-5, with unresolved D. Germline CDR1 LNHNV, CDR2 YYDKDF (reference sequence). This CDR3 region has 14 residues. Between the trimmed V and J ends, which lost 3 bases and 4 bases, there was a span of 10 bases. This chain's CDR3 is CATSREGPNQPQHF. The CDR3 coding sequence is TGTGCCACCAGCAGGGAGGGCCCGAATCAGCCCCAGCATTTT.

The chain links TRBV7-8 to TRBJ2-2; D ambiguous. This CDR3 is built from 13 residues. Trimming pared 5 bases from V and 6 bases from J, leaving 10 bases between. CDR1 and CDR2 (germline): SGHVS, FQNEAQ. The CDR3 spells CASSVREAGELFF. The DNA of the CDR3 is TGTGCCAGCAGCGTCCGAGAGGCCGGGGAGCTGTTTTTT. The variable domain in full, with the rest retrieved from reference TRBV7-8 and TRBJ2-2, is GAGVSQSPRYKVAKRGQDVALRCDPISGHVSLFWYQQALGQGPEFLTYFQNEAQLDKSGLPSDRFFAERPEGSVSTLKIQRTQQEDSAVYLCASSVREAGELFFGEGSRLTVL.

To note about this clone: The missing conserved phenylalanine or tryptophan at the end of this CDR3 makes a read error likely. This chain links TRBV19 with TRBJ1-4; D possibly corresponds to TRBD1 (6 bases). Germline CDR1 and CDR2: LNHDA and SQIVND (reference sequence). The CDR3 totals 12 residues. Deletions cut 5 bases from V and 11 bases from J, with 12 bases between. CDR3 nucleotides: TGTGCCAGTAGTGAATACAGGGACAAACTGTTTTTG. Residues: CASSEYRDKLFL.

This clone was observed a single time. The rearrangement uses TRBV19 and TRBJ1-3; no clear D gene. V was trimmed by 5 bases and J by 8 bases, leaving 13 bases between them. The CDR3 length is 13 residues. Per germline, CDR1 LNHDA and CDR2 SQIVND (reference sequence). DNA for the CDR3: TGTGCCAGTAGTCAGATCGGGGTGGACACCATATATTTT. Amino acid sequence: CASSQIGVDTIYF.

The chain joins TRBV5-4 to TRBJ2-1; 7 positions agree with TRBD2. The germline V gene has CDR1 SGHNT and CDR2 YYREEE (reference sequence). There are 14 residues in the CDR3. V was clipped by 4 bases and J by 9 bases; unmatched bases: 10. The CDR3 loop is CASSPLGWEGEQFF. CDR3 bases: TGTGCCAGCAGCCCACTGGGTTGGGAGGGTGAGCAGTTCTTC. The full variable domain, in which reference TRBV5-4 and TRBJ2-1 provide the parts outside the CDR3, is ETGVTQSPTHLIKTRGQQVTLRCSSQSGHNTVSWYQQALGQGPQFIFQYYREEENGRGNFPPRFSGLQFPNYSSELNVNALELDDSALYLCASSPLGWEGEQFFGPGTRLTVL.

The J gene is TRBJ2-5, the V gene TRBV29-1; 7 bases match TRBD1. The V and J ends lost 5 bases and 4 bases, in that order; junction bases with no gene match: 4. CDR1 is SQVTM and CDR2 is ANQGSEA in the germline V gene. This CDR3 has 12 residues. The CDR3 region is CSVWTGGETQYF. In DNA, the CDR3 is TGCAGCGTTTGGACAGGTGGAGAGACCCAGTACTTC.

In DNA form, the CDR3 reads TGTGCCAGTAGCGCAGGGAATCAGCCCCAGCATTTT. This gives the protein CASSAGNQPQHF. The gene calls are TRBV19 and TRBJ1-5; maybe TRBD1 (5 bases). The germline V gene has CDR1 LNHDA and CDR2 SQIVND (reference sequence). The CDR3 loop spans 12 amino acids. Trimming cost V 6 bases and J 4 bases, with 7 bases left between them.

The J gene is TRBJ2-3, the V gene TRBV7-9, with 8 bases lining up with TRBD2. Germline V gene data show CDR1 as SEHNR and CDR2 as FQNEAQ (reference sequence). With V trimmed by 5 bases and J by 3 bases, 7 bases remained unmatched. The length of the CDR3 is 15 residues. The CDR3 sequence: CASSGREGGTDTQYF. The CDR3 DNA is TGTGCCAGCAGCGGCCGGGAGGGAGGGACAGATACGCAGTATTTT. The full variable domain, with the rest looked up from reference TRBV7-9 and TRBJ2-3, is DTGVSQNPRHKITKRGQNVTFRCDPISEHNRLYWYRQTLGQGPEFLTYFQNEAQLEKSRLLSDRFSAERPKGSFSTLEIQRTEQGDSAMYLCASSGREGGTDTQYFGPGTRLTVL.

The chain joins TRBV7-9 to TRBJ2-2; D remains unclear. Germline CDR1 is SEHNR and CDR2 is FQNEAQ (reference sequence). The CDR3 totals 11 residues. Between the trimmed V and J ends, which lost 8 bases and 4 bases, there was a span of 5 bases. CDR3 sequence (DNA): TGTGCCAGCCGACTCACCGGGGAGCTGTTTTTT. Translated: CASRLTGELFF. Full variable domain (outside the CDR3, taken from reference TRBV7-9 and TRBJ2-2): DTGVSQNPRHKITKRGQNVTFRCDPISEHNRLYWYRQTLGQGPEFLTYFQNEAQLEKSRLLSDRFSAERPKGSFSTLEIQRTEQGDSAMYLCASRLTGELFFGEGSRLTVL.

The chain employs TRBV7-2 and TRBJ2-2; 10 bases are shared with TRBD2. Germline V gives CDR1 SGHTA, CDR2 FQGNSA. The CDR3 is 16 residues long. With V trimmed by 5 bases and J by 6 bases, 9 bases remained unmatched. CDR3 in DNA: TGTGCCAGCAGCCCGCTAGCGGGGGCCCCAGCCGGGGAGCTGTTTTTT. It specifies CASSPLAGAPAGELFF. The full variable domain, completed using reference TRBV7-2 and TRBJ2-2, is GAGVSQSPSNKVTEKGKDVELRCDPISGHTALYWYRQSLGQGLEFLIYFQGNSAPDKSGLPSDRFSAERTGGSVSTLTIQRTQQEDSAVYLCASSPLAGAPAGELFFGEGSRLTVL.

This chain links TRBV4-1 with TRBJ2-5, with a tentative D call TRBD1 (5 bases). Germline CDR1 reads MGHRA; CDR2 reads YSYEKL. The CDR3 totals 14 residues. V gave up 0 bases and J gave up 2 bases, with 7 bases separating them. CDR3 sequence: CASSQEPGQETQYF. The CDR3 DNA sequence: TGCGCCAGCAGCCAAGAACCAGGGCAAGAGACCCAGTACTTC.

The chain joins TRBV14 to TRBJ1-3, with 7 bases matching TRBD1. Trimming removed 3 bases from V and 0 bases from J; junction bases left unmatched: 2. The CDR3 loop spans 15 amino acids. Germline V CDR1 and CDR2: SGHDN, FVKESK. The CDR3 nucleotides are TGTGCCAGCAGCCACGGGACAGTCTCTGGAAACACCATATATTTT. This gives the protein CASSHGTVSGNTIYF.

The rearrangement joins TRBV7-2 to TRBJ1-3; D not resolved. This CDR3 is built from 11 residues. Germline CDR1 and CDR2: SGHTA and FQGNSA. Trimming removed 7 bases from V and 5 bases from J, with 6 bases in between. For the CDR3, the DNA is TGTGCCAGCACCCAGAGAAACACCATATATTTT. It translates to CASTQRNTIYF. Supplemented by reference TRBV7-2 and TRBJ1-3, the full variable domain reads GAGVSQSPSNKVTEKGKDVELRCDPISGHTALYWYRQSLGQGLEFLIYFQGNSAPDKSGLPSDRFSAERTGGSVSTLTIQRTQQEDSAVYLCASTQRNTIYFGEGSWLTVV.